Listed below are T cell receptor beta chains from one sample, sequenced in a study of blood T cell repertoires in COVID-19. The table came from immunoSEQ multiplex PCR; TCRdb's copy has only in-frame clones and leaves some out. The data show about 200,000 clones, with approximately 82% seen just once and less than 15% held by the top ten. The sample comprised peripheral blood. The receptor set was obtained from a human donor in a cohort sampled during active COVID-19. The CDR3 runs from the conserved cysteine through the conserved F or W. Each record gives: V gene, CDR3 protein.

v_call: TRBV4-1; cdr3_aa: CASSQGRANEKLFF
v_call: TRBV24-1; cdr3_aa: CASRAGGTGTDTQYF
v_call: TRBV2; cdr3_aa: CASSDGGAGTGELFF
v_call: TRBV28; cdr3_aa: CASSFGTSYEQYF
v_call: TRBV7-8; cdr3_aa: CASSLEGRGREQYF
v_call: TRBV6-5; cdr3_aa: CASSPGTPSSAQYF
v_call: TRBV7-2; cdr3_aa: CASSLEIASEAFF
v_call: TRBV10-3; cdr3_aa: CAISGKRGSSGRAPPNTGELFF
v_call: TRBV9; cdr3_aa: CASSRTGGGQPQHF
v_call: TRBV5-1; cdr3_aa: CASSWQGTTMNTEAFF
v_call: TRBV28; cdr3_aa: CAASGSYEQYF
v_call: TRBV30; cdr3_aa: CAWSNLAGVGNEQYF
v_call: TRBV18; cdr3_aa: CASSPLNVRAGANVLTF
v_call: TRBV19; cdr3_aa: CASAPDRGQGAYNSPLHF
v_call: TRBV7-2; cdr3_aa: CASSRQGAVTEAFF
v_call: TRBV29-1; cdr3_aa: CSVTDRGEVETQYF
v_call: TRBV5-1; cdr3_aa: CASSLNRVGYTF
v_call: TRBV7-8; cdr3_aa: CASSLRGRGQPQHF
v_call: TRBV19; cdr3_aa: CASSVAVGGELFF
v_call: TRBV19; cdr3_aa: CASSMGYAAPGQETQYF
v_call: TRBV19; cdr3_aa: CASSILAGESYEQYF
v_call: TRBV25-1; cdr3_aa: CASSELGADYYGYTF
v_call: TRBV24-1; cdr3_aa: CATSAYWAPGRNYGYTF
v_call: TRBV2; cdr3_aa: CASTLRETQYF
v_call: TRBV11-2; cdr3_aa: CASSQGGQDRFSETQYF
v_call: TRBV6-1; cdr3_aa: CASSEGHPNTEAFF
v_call: TRBV9; cdr3_aa: CASSTRQGTSDTQYF
v_call: TRBV7-9; cdr3_aa: CASSLVGAPGNTIYF
v_call: TRBV19; cdr3_aa: CASSSATGRWYSNQPQHF